The 5 T cell receptor beta chains in this list originate from one sample, sequenced in a study of T cell responses to AZD1222 COVID-19 vaccine (dated by TCRdb to about 2021). Taken with the paper, the label for time point translates to: baseline before first vaccination. Libraries were constructed by the immunoSEQ multiplex PCR assay. TCRdb carries this immuneACCESS record with in-frame sequences only. Its versions omit some clonotypes, under half of them owing to an unresolved V gene in the studies checked, with the rest unexplained. The sample table shows almost 80,000 clones, and roughly 87% are seen once. About 22% of the sample belongs to the ten largest clones. The sample here was peripheral blood, taken on day 0 of AZD1222 vaccination. These receptors were collected from an adult in good health.

The V call is TRBV5-4, the J call TRBJ2-1; 12 bases line up with TRBD2. With 4 bases clipped from V and 8 bases from J, the junction kept 13 bases outside the gene matches. This CDR3 region has 17 residues. Germline CDR1 reads SGHNT; CDR2 reads YYREEE (reference sequence). DNA for the CDR3: TGTGCCAGCAGCCCCTCCCGGCGACTAGCGGGAGACGATGAGCAGTTCTTC. Translated, it gives CASSPSRRLAGDDEQFF.

The gene calls are TRBV18 and TRBJ1-4; D might be TRBD1 (5 bases). V lost 4 bases to trimming and J lost 7 bases, with 16 bases between them. The germline CDR1 and CDR2 sequences are KGHSH and LQKENI. The CDR3 loop spans 15 amino acids. The CDR3 coding sequence is TGTGCCAGCTCACGGGAAACAGGTTTTGGTGAAAAACTGTTTTTT. This gives the protein CASSRETGFGEKLFF. The variable domain in full, with the rest retrieved from reference TRBV18 and TRBJ1-4, is NAGVMQNPRHLVRRRGQEARLRCSPMKGHSHVYWYRQLPEEGLKFMVYLQKENIIDESGMPKERFSAEFPKEGPSILRIQQVVRGDSAAYFCASSRETGFGEKLFFGSGTQLSVL.

This clone appeared a few times. This chain joins TRBV5-1 and TRBJ1-4, with TRBD1 identical over 8 bases. The J segment lost 8 bases and the V segment lost 1 base, leaving 4 bases of the junction unmatched. CDR3 size: 14 residues. Germline CDR1 and CDR2: SGHRS and YFSETQ. The CDR3 spells CASSLTGGWEKLFF. For the CDR3, the DNA is TGCGCCAGCAGCTTGACAGGGGGATGGGAAAAACTGTTTTTT.

The genes are TRBV7-9 and TRBJ2-2; no reliable D call. CDR1 SEHNR and CDR2 FQNEAQ come from the germline V gene (reference sequence). The CDR3 runs 14 residues. Trimming took off 2 bases at V and 1 base at J, with 5 bases between the two ends. CDR3 sequence: CASSLSENTGELFF. The CDR3 DNA is TGTGCCAGCAGCTTATCCGAGAACACCGGGGAGCTGTTTTTT. Complete variable domain (other parts from reference TRBV7-9 and TRBJ2-2): DTGVSQNPRHKITKRGQNVTFRCDPISEHNRLYWYRQTLGQGPEFLTYFQNEAQLEKSRLLSDRFSAERPKGSFSTLEIQRTEQGDSAMYLCASSLSENTGELFFGEGSRLTVL.

The chain is built from TRBV12-3 or TRBV12-4 and TRBJ1-1; D gene uncertain. CDR3 length equals 12 residues. With 5 bases removed from V and 3 bases from J, the gap between germline ends came to 7 bases. CDR3 sequence (DNA): TGTGCCAGCAGTCCCCCCGACACTGAAGCTTTCTTT. As protein: CASSPPDTEAFF.